This T cell receptor (beta chain) emerged from a study of glioma-infiltrating T cells after dendritic cell vaccination. Study-wide results and limits: Estimated pretreatment TIL content predicted outcome after dendritic cell vaccination.

Germline values: CDR1 SGHRS, CDR2 YFSETQ. Deletions cut 0 bases from V and 8 bases from J, with 17 bases between. The CDR3 is 15 residues long. As for time point: after dendritic cell vaccination, including at tumor progression/relapse. Only patients with spare fresh-frozen tumor and over two years of follow-up were included. Produced via immunoSEQ multiplex PCR; TCRdb's table is partial and in-frame only. The repertoire includes about 65,000 clones, approximately 86% of them detected once, and around a tenth sits in the top ten. As regards this clone: Antigen unknown.

The sequencing used blood, collected after dendritic cell vaccination. V and J are TRBV5-1 and TRBJ2-5; maybe TRBD2 (6 bases). The clonotype was recovered from a human donor with glioblastoma. CDR3: CASSLAQGGLGTQYF. The CDR3, as DNA: TGCGCCAGCAGCTTGGCCCAGGGAGGCCTCGGAACCCAGTACTTC.